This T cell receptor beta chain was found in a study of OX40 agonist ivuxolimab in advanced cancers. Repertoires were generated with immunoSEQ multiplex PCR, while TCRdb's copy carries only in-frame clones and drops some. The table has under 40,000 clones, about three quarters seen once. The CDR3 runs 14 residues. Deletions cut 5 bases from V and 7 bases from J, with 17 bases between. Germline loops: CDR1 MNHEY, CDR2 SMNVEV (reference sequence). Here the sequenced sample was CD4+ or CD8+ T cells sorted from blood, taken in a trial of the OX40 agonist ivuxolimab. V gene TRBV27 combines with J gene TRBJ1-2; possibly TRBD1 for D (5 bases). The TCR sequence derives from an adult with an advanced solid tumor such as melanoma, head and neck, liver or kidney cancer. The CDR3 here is CASSQSSGIGGYTF. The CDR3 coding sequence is TGTGCCAGCAGTCAATCGTCAGGGATCGGTGGCTACACCTTC.